This TCR beta chain was captured by sequencing in a study of cytomegalovirus exposure and HLA in healthy donors (dated by TCRdb to about 2017). Regarding the study in general: An earlier analysis of 587 of the donors reported approximately 270 Gb of sequence data and roughly 110 million unique TCR beta sequences from about 179 million T cells. About 300 gigabases of sequencing data and 70 million to 100 million unique TCR sequences made up an early release that covered nearly 650 HLA-typed donors. Among the roughly 430 genotyped donors, around 81% belonged to the genetic ancestry cluster associated with self-reported Caucasian donors. The study aimed to test whether cataloging public T cell receptors could reveal signatures of past pathogen exposure. Using immunosequencing, the study profiled T cell repertoires from around 670 subjects and related those repertoires to cytomegalovirus serostatus. A separate validation cohort of 100 to 150 different subjects was used in addition to the 666-subject first cohort. High-throughput TCR immunosequencing, statistical association of individual TCRs with disease status, and machine learning were combined to predict cytomegalovirus infection status. In a later analysis, previously published TCR beta repertoires from hundreds of donors were re-analyzed and high-resolution HLA genotyping was added so that TCR occurrence patterns could be studied. The later analysis used no new phenotypic data to find candidate immune exposures, relying instead on TCR beta sequences and their occurrence across donors. An earlier analysis of approximately 500 of the donors applied high-throughput TCR beta sequencing to assess whether each TCR beta V gene segment acted as functional or pseudogenic. Donor age, sex, ethnicity and CMV serostatus were compiled together with the repertoire data. In a later genetic analysis, genome-wide SNP genotypes for about 55% of the roughly 700 donors were used, and that subset was treated as a discovery cohort. All discovery cohort repertoires had been generated using a single sequencing platform. HLA typing covered class I and class II loci at four-digit resolution. Typing coverage varied by locus: roughly 629-630 donors for A, B, C, DRB1 and DQB1; roughly 560 for DQA1; more than 600 for DPA1; about 450 for DPB1. Roughly 5 DR-DQ haplotypes were handled as single units for association and clustering, since linkage in the cohort was strong. Among roughly 370 genotyped donors of the cohort, an average of roughly 240,000 unique TCR beta nucleotide sequences were sequenced per donor, about a sixth of them non-productive.

The cohort was made up of 666 healthy bone marrow donors. At the time of sampling, every cohort member was nominally healthy, though immune exposures that went unrecorded were likely present. The donor tested CMV seronegative, placing the donor among the approximately 360 seronegative members of the cohort. Each donor provided a peripheral blood sample, and peripheral blood mononuclear cells were used for TCR beta sequencing. The Qiagen DNeasy Blood Extraction Kit was used to extract genomic DNA from the blood cell samples. Study-wide conclusions, independent of this receptor: In a later analysis, most CMV-associated TCR beta chains were found to appear HLA-restricted, with HLA associations seemingly driven largely by CMV exposure. According to a later analysis, TCR association rates differed among HLA loci, with DRB1 alleles showing the most associated TCRs and HLA-C alleles showing the fewest. Some IMGT-functional V segments, including TRBV6-2 and TRBV6-3, could not be distinguished by the 87-base-pair reads and were therefore excluded. A later analysis associated 17,000 or so TCR beta sequences with specific HLA alleles at a false discovery rate of 0.05. The sequencing pipeline was judged likely to have produced a cluster of highly shared sequence variants as a technical artifact. A total of about 150 TCR beta chains were listed by the study as associated with cytomegalovirus. Because some donors lacked HLA typing at each locus, the association tests relied only on the typed subset. Strong co-occurrence of HLA alleles, especially DR and DQ, made assigning TCR associations to individual alleles difficult. According to the authors, the approach could potentially be generalized to other disease states and immunological phenotypes. Correlated functional status among segregating V segments might reflect linkage disequilibrium, but an unknown experimental factor could not be ruled out. Compared with the 666-donor mean, donors in an Asian-associated ancestry cluster had fewer N-insertions in productive TCRs, according to a later genetic analysis. According to a later analysis, parvovirus B19, influenza, CMV and Epstein-Barr virus appeared linked to several top co-occurrence clusters. In both the original and validation cohorts, the classifier was reported to diagnose cytomegalovirus status with high specificity and sensitivity. In this cohort, only TCR beta chains were sequenced, and detectable features were limited by the absence of alpha or paired-chain data. Broadly in line with IMGT annotations, most TCR beta V segments showed up in productive rearrangements about 90% or about 30% of the time in an earlier analysis of roughly 590 of the donors. A further reported finding was that TCR beta sequences accurately predicted the HLA-A and HLA-B alleles for most subjects in the first cohort. A later analysis found that HLA-associated TCR beta chains were more clonally expanded and had lower generation probabilities than equally common non-associated chains. Sequencing depth was assumed to be roughly uniform across donors in the presence/absence analyses, though that assumption may not hold. For the cohort, immune exposure information was limited to CMV serostatus. In a later genetic analysis, a missense DCLRE1C variant was associated with V-gene and J-gene trimming of TCR beta chains, and the association was replicated in an independent cohort. In vitro tests confirmed that a few of the cytomegalovirus-associated TCR beta chains recognize cytomegalovirus antigens. Because counts were too low, roughly 18 rarely observed V segments, including chromosome 9 orphons, were left out of the earlier analysis of over 550 of the donors. While some public TCRs were present in many individuals, most TCR sequences turned up only very rarely across donors.

Libraries were made using the immunoSEQ multiplex PCR assay. The multiplex PCR relied on a mix of 60 forward primers for TCR Vbeta segments and 13 reverse primers for TCR Jbeta segments. Amplification of the CDR3 region of rearranged TCR beta genes was performed with a multiplex PCR assay on genomic DNA. The Illumina HiSeq System was used to sequence the amplified TCR beta libraries as 87-base-pair reads. The study's own analysis went as follows. Across the 500 to 700 repertoires, a later analysis counted tens of millions of unique TCR beta chains, about 10 million of which were shared by at least two donors. Raw reads were error-corrected and collapsed into unique sequences by a nearest-neighbor algorithm in which closely related sequences were merged to remove PCR and sequencing errors. Alignment of CDR3 sequences to IMGT reference sequences was used to assign V, D and J gene segments. Each retained sequence needed at least a six-nucleotide match to both a V gene segment and a J gene segment. A rearrangement counted as productive if the CDR3 had no stop codons and remained in frame with V and J, and every other rearrangement counted as non-productive. Following IMGT convention, CDR3 was defined as the stretch from the second conserved V-encoded cysteine up to the conserved J-encoded phenylalanine. The earlier analysis of about 570 of the donors excluded any sequence lacking an unambiguous match to a single V gene segment. An earlier analysis of just under 600 of the donors called V segments functional above 56.7% productive rearrangements and segregating when the between-donor standard deviation exceeded 5%. To diagnose cytomegalovirus status from the catalog of TCR beta chain sequences, a statistical classification framework was built. V and J gene assignment, in a later analysis, came from comparing TCR nucleotide sequences with IMGT/GENE-DB human TR gene sequences. The TCRdist pipeline was used in a later analysis to assign CDR3 sequences and most-parsimonious VDJ recombination scenarios. A later analysis defined each TCR beta chain by its CDR3 amino acid sequence plus V-gene family, and excluded reads lacking a unique V-gene family. To address suspected cross-contamination and a sequencing artifact, a later analysis removed approximately 590 highly shared, low-generation-probability nucleotide sequences. In a later analysis, a clonal expansion index for each public chain was calculated from normalized within-repertoire ranks of inferred template counts. A later analysis computed generation probabilities with a VDJ recombination model fitted to out-of-frame rearrangements, and checked the results against IGoR. In a later analysis, TCR-TCR, TCR-HLA and TCR-CMV co-occurrence was scored with hypergeometric tests, and a repertoire-size bias correction was applied to TCR pairs. In a later analysis, false discovery rates were estimated by permuting HLA or CMV assignments 20 times. A later analysis grouped co-occurring TCRs with DBSCAN, adding TCRdist sequence similarity when clustering within HLA-allele-positive subsets. Co-occurrence clustering excluded repertoires with fewer than 30,000 or more than 120,000 public chains, plus five with anomalous nucleotide sharing. What TCRdb holds here is the immuneACCESS table cut down to in-frame rearrangements. Part of the clones is not present; checked against another copy, under half of the missing clones reflect an unresolved V gene, and the others are unexplained. V and J calls plus clone size are reproduced from that table; the DNA served to infer D and trimming. Present in this sample are 200,000 to 250,000 clones, about 89% of which were seen just once. The ten top clones hold approximately 1% of the sample.

A word on this clone: This receptor's antigen is unknown. No base quality values were provided; no much bigger clone lies one nucleotide off.

The CDR3 runs 13 amino acids, cysteine and phenylalanine included. The only DNA kept is the CDR3, 39 bases in frame from the first base. CDR1 and CDR2 (KGHSH, LQKENI) derive from the germline V gene. The germline ends are 5 bases apart after V is trimmed by 5 bases and J by 0 bases. The chain links TRBV18 with TRBJ1-5, with the D segment identity uncertain. The receptor was isolated from a woman in her late teens or twenties in good health and CMV-seronegative. The sequencing input was PBMCs. For the CDR3, the sequence is CASSASSNQPQHF. The nucleotide sequence reads as follows: TGTGCCAGCTCAGCTAGTAGCAATCAGCCCCAGCATTTT.